The present entry profiles one T cell receptor (beta chain) with its context. Its binding antigen is unknown. Qualities for individual bases were not recorded, and no much larger clone is one base off. This record belongs to a study of shared clonotypes between healthy human individuals (TCRdb year 2020). Context from the whole study: The cohort comprised two women and a few men aged 18 to 49 years. For each donor, CD4 naive and CD4 memory were each given three plates, CD8 naive was given two plates, and CD8 memory was given one plate. Per donor, leukapheresis produced somewhere between about 0.85 and 10 billion PBMCs. To increase sequencing depth and limit assay-specific biases, different laboratories used diverse techniques to prepare libraries and sequence TCR repertoires. Blood TCR repertoires of a handful of healthy adults were deeply sequenced to estimate repertoire size and the extent of clonotype sharing between individuals.

CDR1 and CDR2, looked up from the germline V gene, are MNHEY and SVGAGI. The junction carries 11 bases between V and J, which are trimmed by 5 bases and 6 bases respectively. From the cysteine up to the phenylalanine, the CDR3 has a length of 14 residues. Only the CDR3 DNA is retained, 42 bases long and in frame from the first base. Using the deep immunoSEQ assay, multiplex PCR amplified TCR CDR3 regions from genomic DNA. For each cell subset, the extracted genomic DNA was distributed evenly across all wells of several immunoSEQ 96-well plates, and each plate served as one replicate. Each replicate PCR for sorted subsets received about 220 ng genomic DNA, equal to about 30,000 T cell genomes. The purified libraries were quantified using a Qubit 3.0 fluorometer, sized with a Bioanalyzer 2100, and then quantified again using the KAPA Library Quantification kit. A separate single-read 150-cycle Illumina NextSeq 550 flow cell was used to sequence each immunoSEQ 96-well plate. The authors' analysis ran thus. Because the immunoSEQ output held only junctional sequences and lacked quality scores, the filtering could not match the filtering applied to full-length reads. To assign V/J genes and CDR3, sequences were annotated using PyIR, a Python wrapper for IgBLAST v1.9, with IMGT germline references. Reads were filtered out if the reads had weak V/J assignments (E-value above 1e-6), no CDR3, stop codons, out-of-frame junctions, or ambiguous translated residues. V3J clonotypes were defined as sequences sharing an identical inferred V gene, J gene, and CDR3 amino acid sequence. The percentage overlap between two repertoires was calculated by dividing the number of shared unique clonotypes by the size of the smaller repertoire. Richness of each repertoire was evaluated using RTK rarefaction, the Chao1 estimator, and Recon v2.1 estimates of unobserved clonotypes. Generation probabilities for all TCRbeta clonotypes obtained by the gDNA method from several donors were computed using OLGA. Here the immuneACCESS table is served through TCRdb, limited to in-frame sequences with V and J called. Missing clones are a known gap in these copies; in checked studies unresolved V genes cover under half, and the rest lacks a known reason. That table supplies the V and J calls and clone size; D and trimming were determined from the DNA. For this sample the table gives about 2.4 million clones, of which roughly 93% were detected only once. The ten largest account for approximately 0.36% of the sample.

The study at large found these results: Higher generation probabilities were observed for clonotypes shared by all four sorted-subset donors than for non-shared clonotypes. When several donors were compared, the shared fraction of clonotypes was about 5% for naive CD4, less than 4% for naive CD8, 2.3% for memory CD4, and 0.35% to 0.4% for memory CD8. Rarefaction of sorted-subset datasets indicated incomplete sequencing despite the large sequencing depth. Pairwise subsampling indicated that sequencing depth was expected to affect the degree of clonotype sharing among donors. Sampling was limited to blood, and TCR repertoires in tissue likely differ from TCR repertoires in blood. Larger estimated clonotype richness was generally found for naive subsets than for memory subsets. The small number of donors limited the genetic and exposure-history diversity represented.

The donors were healthy, HIV-negative adults with no recently reported acute infections or vaccinations. All donors were Caucasian adults living in Nashville, Tennessee, USA. CD4+ T cells were enriched through magnetic negative selection, after which naive cells were positively selected on CD45RA and the remaining negative fraction served as the memory subset. Blood was obtained by leukapheresis, after which PBMCs were separated by Ficoll-Histopaque density gradient centrifugation and cryopreserved in liquid nitrogen vapor phase. Analytical flow cytometry was used to check the purity and quantity of each magnetically sorted T cell population. Genomic DNA was isolated from each sorted fraction and quantified by UV absorbance on a Nanodrop 2000c.

The sequenced sample consisted of naive CD4+ T cells from PBMCs. The meaning of the sample's cell subset or site label: CD45RA+ positively selected. The chain couples TRBV6-5 to TRBJ1-6, and TRBD1 may be the D gene, going by 5 matching bases. The receptor comes from a young man in good health. Some clones in this sample may be carry-over from other donors' samples. The nucleotide sequence is TGTGCCAGCAGTCCCTGGGGGGGTAATTCACCCCTCCACTTT. Protein translation: CASSPWGGNSPLHF.